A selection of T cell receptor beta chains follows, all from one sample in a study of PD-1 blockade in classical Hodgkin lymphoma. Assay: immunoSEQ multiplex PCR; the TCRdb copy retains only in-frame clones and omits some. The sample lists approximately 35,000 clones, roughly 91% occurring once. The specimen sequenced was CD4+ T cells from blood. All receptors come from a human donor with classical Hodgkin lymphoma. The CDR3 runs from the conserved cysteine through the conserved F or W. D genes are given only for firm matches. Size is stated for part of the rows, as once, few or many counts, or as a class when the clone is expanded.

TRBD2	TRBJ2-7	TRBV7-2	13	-	TGTGCCAGCAGCTCTAGCGGGGTCTACGAGCAGTACTTC	CASSSSGVYEQYF
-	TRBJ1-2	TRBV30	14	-	TGTGCCTGGAGTCAAAGGGGGGGCGTAAGGGGCTACACCTTC	CAWSQRGGVRGYTF
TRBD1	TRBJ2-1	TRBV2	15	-	TGTGCCAGCAGTAGTACAGGGGGCGCCTACAATGAGCAGTTCTTC	CASSSTGGAYNEQFF
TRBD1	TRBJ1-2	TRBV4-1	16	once	TGCGCCAGCAGCCCCGCCCGGGACAGCCAGAACTATGGCTACACCTTC	CASSPARDSQNYGYTF
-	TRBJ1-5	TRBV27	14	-	TGTGCCAGCAGTTTAAAGCAGACCTCGGTCCCCCAGCATTTT	CASSLKQTSVPQHF
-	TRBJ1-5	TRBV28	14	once	TGTGCCAGCAGTTTCACGGGCGGGCGGGAACCCCAGCATTTT	CASSFTGGREPQHF
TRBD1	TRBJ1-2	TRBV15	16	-	TGTGCCACCAGCAGAGGGTTGGGACAGGCCAACTATGGCTACACCTTC	CATSRGLGQANYGYTF
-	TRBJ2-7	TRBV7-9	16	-	TGTGCCAGCAGCCTACCCCCGCGGAGCAGCTCCTACGAGCAGTACTTC	CASSLPPRSSSYEQYF
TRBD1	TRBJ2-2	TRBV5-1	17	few	TGCGCCAGCAGCACACCCAGGACAGGGTTCGGCACCGGGGAGCTGTTTTTT	CASSTPRTGFGTGELFF
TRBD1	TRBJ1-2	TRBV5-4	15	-	TGTGCCAGCAGCCCGAGAATACAGGGGAACTATGGCTACACCTTC	CASSPRIQGNYGYTF
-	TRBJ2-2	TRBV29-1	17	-	TGCAGCGTTGATTTGCGACTAGGGGGAGCTAACACCGGGGAGCTGTTTTTT	CSVDLRLGGANTGELFF
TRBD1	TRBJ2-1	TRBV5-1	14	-	TGCGCCAGCAGCTCACAAGTAGGGGGCGATGAGCAGTTCTTC	CASSSQVGGDEQFF
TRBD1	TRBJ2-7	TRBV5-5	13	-	TGTGCCAGCAGCACGAGGGACAGCTACGAGCAGTACTTC	CASSTRDSYEQYF
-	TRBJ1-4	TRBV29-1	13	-	TGCAGCGTTGACGGGCAAACTAATGAAAAACTGTTTTTT	CSVDGQTNEKLFF
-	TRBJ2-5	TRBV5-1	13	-	TGCGCCAGCAGCAAGTTAGCATCCGAGACCCAGTACTTC	CASSKLASETQYF
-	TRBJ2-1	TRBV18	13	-	TGTGCCAGCTCACCCGGACAGTACAATGAGCAGTTCTTC	CASSPGQYNEQFF
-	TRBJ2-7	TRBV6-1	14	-	TGTGCCAGCATAATAGGGACTCTGGGCCACGAGCAGTACTTC	CASIIGTLGHEQYF
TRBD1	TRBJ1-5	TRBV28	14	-	TGTGCCAGCAGGCCGGGACAGTCCTATCAGCCCCAGCATTTT	CASRPGQSYQPQHF
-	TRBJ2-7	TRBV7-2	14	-	TGTGCCAGCAGCTTAACGGGCAGCTCCTACGAGCAGTACTTC	CASSLTGSSYEQYF
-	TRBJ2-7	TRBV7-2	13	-	TGTGCCAGCAGCCTGGACCGCCTAAACGAGCAGTACTTC	CASSLDRLNEQYF
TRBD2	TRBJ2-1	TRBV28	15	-	TGTGCCAGCTCCGGGACTAGCGGTTCCTACAATGAGCAGTTCTTC	CASSGTSGSYNEQFF
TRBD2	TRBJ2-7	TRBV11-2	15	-	TGTGCCAGCAGCTTAGTCTCGGGGGGTTCCTACGAGCAGTACTTC	CASSLVSGGSYEQYF
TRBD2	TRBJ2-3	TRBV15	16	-	TGTGCCACCAGCAGAGCGAGCGGGAGAGGAACAGATACGCAGTATTTT	CATSRASGRGTDTQYF
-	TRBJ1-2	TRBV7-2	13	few	TGTGCCAGCAGCTTCCAGGCTAACTATGGCTACACCTTC	CASSFQANYGYTF
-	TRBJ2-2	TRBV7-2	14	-	TGTGCCAGCAGCTTACAGGGGAACACCGGGGAGCTGTTTTTT	CASSLQGNTGELFF
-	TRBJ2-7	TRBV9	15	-	TGTGCCAGCAGCGTAGGGCCGGGACGTACCTACGAGCAGTACTTC	CASSVGPGRTYEQYF
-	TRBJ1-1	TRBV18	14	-	TGTGCCAGCTCCGGCCGGGGGGGGCTCATCGTAGCTTTCTTT	CASSGRGGLIVAFF
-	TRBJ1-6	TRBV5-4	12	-	TGTGCCAGCAGCTTTCTCAACTCACCCCTCCACTTT	CASSFLNSPLHF